The 3 T cell receptor beta chains listed next were all sequenced from one sample in a study of Ad26.COV2.S vaccination and SARS-CoV-2 variants. As to treatment: 19 received Ad26.COV2.S at low or high dose, single or two shots; roughly five received placebo; per-sample allocation not given. Following the first vaccine or placebo injection, samples were taken on day 63. Produced via immunoSEQ multiplex PCR; TCRdb's table is partial and in-frame only. The sample yields 300,000 to 350,000 clones, around four fifths seen once. Source: peripheral blood, taken in a trial of Ad26.COV2.S vaccine versus placebo. Receptor source: a person aged 18-60 years who received the Ad26.COV2.S COVID-19 vaccine or a placebo.

The chain joins TRBV27 to TRBJ1-4; 8 bases are shared with TRBD1. After removal of 6 bases from V and 7 bases from J, the junction contained 10 bases not matched to a gene. CDR3 length equals 15 residues. Germline CDR1 MNHEY, CDR2 SMNVEV (reference sequence). CDR3 residues: CASSRSDRGLEKLFF. The CDR3 DNA reads TGTGCCAGCAGCCGTTCTGACAGGGGACTTGAAAAACTGTTTTTT.

V gene TRBV5-6 combines with J gene TRBJ2-3, with D tentatively TRBD1 or TRBD2 (5 bases each). V lost 2 bases, J lost 5 bases, and 12 bases lay in between. Germline V gene sequence: CDR1 SGHDT, CDR2 YYEEEE. The CDR3 consists of 14 residues. CDR3 DNA sequence: TGTGCCAGCAGCTTCCGAGGGGCGGAAGATACGCAGTATTTT. It specifies CASSFRGAEDTQYF.

The chain is built from TRBV18 and TRBJ1-1, with D unresolved. CDR1 is KGHSH and CDR2 is LQKENI in the germline V gene. The CDR3 covers 14 residues. Trimming shortened V by 6 bases and J by 1 base, and 12 bases separated the two germline ends. CDR3 amino acids: CASSPRAANTEAFF. The CDR3 DNA reads TGTGCCAGCTCGCCCCGGGCGGCGAACACTGAAGCTTTCTTT.